These 18 T cell receptor beta chains share one sample of origin, sequenced in a study of blood T cells in healthy people across ages. With a J-beta primer mix and a sample-barcoded 5' primer, a second PCR ran roughly 7 to 11 cycles. A single record per CDR3 protein comes from TCRdb applying MiXCR to the 5' RACE reads. The repertoire consists of 800,000 to 900,000 distinct CDR3 sequences, with around 68% occurring once and the leading ten covering roughly a quarter. The sequencing sample was made of blood. The receptors originated from a man aged 25-45 years in good health.

Worth noting for this clonotype: The junction differs from germline at one of its ends, possibly a read error. The rearrangement links TRBV7-2 to TRBJ2-3; D ambiguous. Looked up from germline, CDR1 is SGHTA and CDR2 is FQGNSA. CDR3 length: 15 amino acids. CDR3 nucleotide sequence: TGTGCCAGCGGCTTAAGGCAGCGAAGCACAGATACGCAGTATTTT. Translation gives CASGLRQRSTDTQYF.

This clonotype was detected a few times. The rearrangement links TRBV7-9 to TRBJ2-5; TRBD2 aligns across 8 bases. Germline CDR1 and CDR2: SEHNR and FQNEAQ (reference sequence). This CDR3 is built from 15 residues. Trimming cost V 2 bases and J 3 bases; bases outside gene matches: 5. The DNA for the CDR3 is TGTGCCAGCAGCTTACTAGAAGCGGGGGAAGAGACCCAGTACTTC. This sequence encodes CASSLLEAGEETQYF.

This clonotype appeared a few times. V is TRBV27 and J is TRBJ1-2; TRBD1 aligns across 8 bases. The junction had 12 bases not matched to a gene; V was cut back by 8 bases and J by 4 bases. This CDR3 spans 15 amino acids. Germline V gene sequence: CDR1 MNHEY, CDR2 SMNVEV (reference sequence). The CDR3 sequence is CASGRPGGTGYGYTF. The DNA for the CDR3 is TGTGCCAGCGGCCGTCCCGGCGGGACAGGCTATGGCTACACCTTC.

The rearrangement uses TRBV11-3 and TRBJ2-1; a weak D match, TRBD1 (5 bases). V lost 3 bases, J lost 13 bases, and 13 bases lay in between. This CDR3 comprises 12 residues. In germline, CDR1 is SGHNT, CDR2 YENEEA. CDR3 in DNA: TGTGCCAGCAGCTTGACAGTTCAAGAACAGTTCTTC. This translates into CASSLTVQEQFF.

This chain joins TRBV7-9 and TRBJ2-1; TRBD1 matches 9 bases. CDR1 and CDR2 from the germline V gene are SEHNR and FQNEAQ (reference sequence). This CDR3 has 14 residues. After removal of 4 bases from V and 8 bases from J, the junction contained 6 bases not matched to a gene. In DNA, the CDR3 is TGTGCCAGCAGCTACCGGGACAGGGCAGATGAGCAGTTCTTC. This gives the protein CASSYRDRADEQFF.

V usage is TRBV15 and J usage is TRBJ1-2, with a tentative D call TRBD1 (6 bases). This CDR3 comprises 16 residues. In germline, CDR1 is LNHNV, CDR2 YYDKDF (reference sequence). The V gene lost 5 bases and the J gene lost 5 bases, with 21 bases spanning the gap. The CDR3 sequence: CATSGSGEAQPYGYTF. DNA for the CDR3: TGTGCCACCAGCGGATCAGGGGAGGCCCAACCTTATGGCTACACCTTC.

Only a few counts were recorded for this clonotype. The rearrangement links TRBV6-5 to TRBJ1-5; 7 bases fit TRBD1. V lost 6 bases and J lost 5; bases outside the gene matches: 7. Germline CDR1 is MNHEY and CDR2 is SVGAGI. The CDR3 spans 14 residues. The DNA of the CDR3 is TGTGCCAGCAGCTACGACAGGGCGGATCAGCCCCAGCATTTT. This sequence encodes CASSYDRADQPQHF.

The chain carries TRBV7-9 and TRBJ2-7; 7 nucleotides align to TRBD1. The CDR3 is 13 residues long. With 5 bases clipped from V and 4 bases from J, the junction kept 5 bases outside the gene matches. CDR1 SEHNR and CDR2 FQNEAQ come from the germline V gene (reference sequence). CDR3: CASSQTGLYEQYF. For the CDR3, the DNA is TGTGCCAGCAGCCAGACAGGGCTTTACGAGCAGTACTTC.

V gene TRBV28 combines with J gene TRBJ1-4, with 7 bases matching TRBD1. This CDR3 is built from 15 residues. Germline CDR1 is MDHEN and CDR2 is SYDVKM. V trimming: 4 bases; J trimming: 4 bases; junction bases outside the gene matches: 6. CDR3 sequence reads: CASSSPTGSNEKLFF. The CDR3, as DNA: TGTGCCAGCAGTTCCCCGACAGGGAGTAATGAAAAACTGTTTTTT.

V and J are TRBV29-1 and TRBJ1-2; 7 bases are a match to TRBD1. Losses at the gene ends were 7 bases for V and 7 bases for J; bases not matched to a gene: 6. CDR3 length equals 11 residues. Per the germline V gene, CDR1 is SQVTM and CDR2 is ANQGSEA. The CDR3 DNA reads TGCAGCGACAGGGGAAGTGTTGGCTACACCTTC. This encodes CSDRGSVGYTF. The full variable domain, its missing parts supplied by reference TRBV29-1 and TRBJ1-2, is SAVISQKPSRDICQRGTSLTIQCQVDSQVTMMFWYRQQPGQSLTLIATANQGSEATYESGFVIDKFPISRPNLTFSTLTVSNMSPEDSSIYLCSDRGSVGYTFGSGTRLTVV.

This clonotype was picked up many times. V gene TRBV27 combines with J gene TRBJ2-7; 7 positions match TRBD1. Germline CDR1 MNHEY, CDR2 SMNVEV (reference sequence). Germline trimming cut 2 bases from V and 4 bases from J; bases unmatched to any gene: 2. The CDR3 covers 13 residues. The CDR3 DNA sequence: TGTGCCAGCAGTTTAAACAGGGGATACGAGCAGTACTTC. Translating it yields CASSLNRGYEQYF.

This clonotype was observed once. One end of the junction does not line up with germline, which may come from a read error. The chain has TRBV6-6 and TRBJ2-5; D is possibly TRBD2 (6 bases). Gene TRBJ2-7 matches the end of the DNA better, so the J call may be wrong. CDR1 and CDR2 from the germline V gene are MNHNY and SVGAGI (reference sequence). The CDR3 length is 14 residues. CDR3 amino acids: CASNYSTSSYEQYF. The CDR3 DNA follows: TGTGCCAGCAATTACTCGACTAGCTCCTACGAGCAGTACTTC.

V is TRBV9 and J is TRBJ2-5; D unclear. The V end was cut by 7 bases, the J end by 1 base, with 17 bases between. The CDR3 contains 15 residues. In germline, CDR1 is SGDLS, CDR2 YYNGEE. The CDR3 reads CASGMAAVPQETQYF. The CDR3, as DNA: TGTGCCAGCGGAATGGCGGCGGTCCCCCAAGAGACCCAGTACTTC.

The rearrangement links TRBV29-1 to TRBJ2-5; D gene ambiguous. Germline V gene sequence: CDR1 SQVTM, CDR2 ANQGSEA. V lost 3 bases and J lost 7, with 18 bases in between. The length of the CDR3 is 14 residues. The CDR3 loop reads CSVDSQVRSPTQYF. For the CDR3, the DNA is TGCAGCGTTGATTCGCAGGTCCGCTCCCCGACCCAGTACTTC.

The CDR3, as DNA: TGTGCCAGCAGCTTACCTAGCACCACCCAAGAGACCCAGTACTTC. This encodes CASSLPSTTQETQYF. The V call is TRBV7-2, the J call TRBJ2-5; D is perhaps TRBD2 (5 bases). Germline-derived CDR1 and CDR2 are SGHTA and FQGNSA. V was cut by 2 bases and J by 1 base, with 11 bases left in between. The CDR3 spans 15 residues.

This sequence joins TRBV7-3 and TRBJ2-1; D remains ambiguous. Germline V gives CDR1 SGHTA, CDR2 FQGTGA. V shed 2 bases and J shed 5 bases, with 13 bases lying between them. The CDR3 covers 15 residues. In DNA, the CDR3 is TGTGCCAGCAGCTTATCCCACCAGATTCACAATGAGCAGTTCTTC. Amino acids: CASSLSHQIHNEQFF. The full variable domain, completed using reference TRBV7-3 and TRBJ2-1, is GAGVSQTPSNKVTEKGKYVELRCDPISGHTALYWYRQSLGQGPEFLIYFQGTGAADDSGLPNDRFFAVRPEGSVSTLKIQRTERGDSAVYLCASSLSHQIHNEQFFGPGTRLTVL.

J is TRBJ2-3 and V is TRBV5-1, with 14 bases aligning to TRBD2. This CDR3 comprises 16 residues. Germline trimming cut 3 bases from V and 0 bases from J; bases unmatched to any gene: 0. In germline, CDR1 is SGHRS, CDR2 YFSETQ. The CDR3 loop reads CASSWTSGRSTDTQYF. The CDR3 nucleotides are TGCGCCAGCAGCTGGACTAGCGGGAGGAGCACAGATACGCAGTATTTT.

This clonotype was recorded once. The rearrangement links TRBV7-9 to TRBJ1-6, with 9 bases identical to TRBD1. V lost 7 bases and J lost 6; bases outside the gene matches: 7. The CDR3 has 15 residues. Germline V lookup: CDR1 SEHNR, CDR2 FQNEAQ (reference sequence). CDR3: CASTPGQGGNSPLHF. The CDR3, as DNA: TGTGCCAGCACCCCGGGACAGGGAGGTAATTCACCCCTCCACTTT.